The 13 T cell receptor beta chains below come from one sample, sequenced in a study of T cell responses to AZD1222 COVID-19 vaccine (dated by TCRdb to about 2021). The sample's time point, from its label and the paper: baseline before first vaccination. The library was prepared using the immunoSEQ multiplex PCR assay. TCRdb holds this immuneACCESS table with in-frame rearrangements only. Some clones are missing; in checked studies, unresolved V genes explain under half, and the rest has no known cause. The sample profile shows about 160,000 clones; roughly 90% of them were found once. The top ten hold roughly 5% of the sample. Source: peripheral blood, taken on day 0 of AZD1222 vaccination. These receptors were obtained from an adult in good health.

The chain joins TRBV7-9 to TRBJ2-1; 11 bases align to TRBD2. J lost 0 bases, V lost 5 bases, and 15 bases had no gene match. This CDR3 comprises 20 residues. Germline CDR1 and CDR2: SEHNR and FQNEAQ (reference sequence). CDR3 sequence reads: CASSTGLAGGLSTSYNEQFF. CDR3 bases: TGTGCCAGCAGCACCGGGCTAGCGGGAGGCCTATCTACCTCCTACAATGAGCAGTTCTTC.

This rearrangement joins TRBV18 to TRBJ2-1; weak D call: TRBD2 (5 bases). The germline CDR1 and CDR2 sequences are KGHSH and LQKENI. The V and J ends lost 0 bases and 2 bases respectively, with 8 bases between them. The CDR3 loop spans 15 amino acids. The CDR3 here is CASSPPGSPYNEQFF. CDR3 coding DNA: TGTGCCAGCTCACCACCGGGGAGCCCCTACAATGAGCAGTTCTTC.

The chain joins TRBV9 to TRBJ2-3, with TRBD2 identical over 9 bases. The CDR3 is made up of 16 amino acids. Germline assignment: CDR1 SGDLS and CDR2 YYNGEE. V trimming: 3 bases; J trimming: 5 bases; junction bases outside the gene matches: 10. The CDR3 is CASSGGLARAGDTQYF. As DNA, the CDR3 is TGTGCCAGCAGCGGTGGACTAGCGAGAGCGGGAGATACGCAGTATTTT.

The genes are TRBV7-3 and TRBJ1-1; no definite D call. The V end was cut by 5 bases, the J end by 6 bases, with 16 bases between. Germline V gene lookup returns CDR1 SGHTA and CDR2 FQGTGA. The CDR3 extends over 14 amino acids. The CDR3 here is CASSPLGGFSEAFF. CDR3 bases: TGTGCCAGCAGCCCACTAGGAGGGTTCTCTGAAGCTTTCTTT.

Here the CDR3 DNA reads TGTGCCAGCAGTCTCGGGACAGGTGGCACCTTC. Residues: CASSLGTGGTF. The J gene is TRBJ1-2, the V gene TRBV2; 8 bases fit TRBD1. Unmatched junction bases numbered 6, after V lost 5 bases and J lost 13 bases. There are 11 residues in the CDR3. CDR1 and CDR2 (germline): SNHLY, FYNNEI. Based on the CDR3 plus reference TRBV2 and TRBJ1-2, the full variable domain is EPEVTQTPSHQVTQMGQEVILRCVPISNHLYFYWYRQILGQKVEFLVSFYNNEISEKSEIFDDQFSVERPDGSNFTLKIRSTKLEDSAMYFCASSLGTGGTFGSGTRLTVV.

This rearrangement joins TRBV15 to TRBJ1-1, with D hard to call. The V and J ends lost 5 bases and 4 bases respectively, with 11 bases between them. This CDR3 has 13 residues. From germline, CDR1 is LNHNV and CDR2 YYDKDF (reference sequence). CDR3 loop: CATSPGRATEAFF. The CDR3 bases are TGTGCCACCAGCCCCGGGCGGGCCACTGAAGCTTTCTTT.

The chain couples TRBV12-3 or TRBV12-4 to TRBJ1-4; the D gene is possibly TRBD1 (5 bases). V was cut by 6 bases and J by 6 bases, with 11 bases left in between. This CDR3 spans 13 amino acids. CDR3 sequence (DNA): TGTGCCAGCAGAACAGGTTCCCATGAAAAACTGTTTTTT. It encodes CASRTGSHEKLFF.

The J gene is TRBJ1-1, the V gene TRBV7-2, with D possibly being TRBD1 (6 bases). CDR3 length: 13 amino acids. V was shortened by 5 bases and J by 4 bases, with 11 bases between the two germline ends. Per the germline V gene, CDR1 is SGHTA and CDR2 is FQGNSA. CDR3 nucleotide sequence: TGTGCCAGCAGCCGAGGACAGTCCACTGAAGCTTTCTTT. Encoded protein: CASSRGQSTEAFF.

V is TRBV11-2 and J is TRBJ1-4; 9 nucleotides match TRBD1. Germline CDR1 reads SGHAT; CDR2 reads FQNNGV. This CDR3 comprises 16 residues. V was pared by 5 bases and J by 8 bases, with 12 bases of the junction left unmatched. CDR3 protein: CASSSTRFTGGEKLFF. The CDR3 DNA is TGTGCCAGCAGCAGTACTAGATTCACAGGGGGCGAAAAACTGTTTTTT.

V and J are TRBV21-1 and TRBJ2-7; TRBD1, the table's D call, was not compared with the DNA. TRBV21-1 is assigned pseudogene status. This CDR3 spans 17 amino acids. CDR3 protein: CASSKAPQGSLGYEQYF. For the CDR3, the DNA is TGTGCCAGCAGCAAAGCACCGCAGGGATCCCTGGGCTACGAGCAGTACTTC.

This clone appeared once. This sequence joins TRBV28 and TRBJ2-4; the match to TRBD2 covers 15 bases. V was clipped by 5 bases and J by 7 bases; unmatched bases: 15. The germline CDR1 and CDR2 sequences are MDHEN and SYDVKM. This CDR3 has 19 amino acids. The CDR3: CASSLSLGLAGGRKNIQYF. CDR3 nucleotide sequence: TGTGCCAGCAGTCTCTCCCTTGGACTAGCGGGAGGGCGGAAGAACATTCAGTACTTC.

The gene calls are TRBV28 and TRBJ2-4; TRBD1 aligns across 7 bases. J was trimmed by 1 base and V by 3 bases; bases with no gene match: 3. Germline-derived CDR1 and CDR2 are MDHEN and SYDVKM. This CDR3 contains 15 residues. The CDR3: CASSLVQGAKNIQYF. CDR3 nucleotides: TGTGCCAGCAGTTTGGTACAGGGGGCCAAAAACATTCAGTACTTC. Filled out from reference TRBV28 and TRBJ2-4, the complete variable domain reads DVKVTQSSRYLVKRTGEKVFLECVQDMDHENMFWYRQDPGLGLRLIYFSYDVKMKEKGDIPEGYSVSREKKERFSLILESASTNQTSMYLCASSLVQGAKNIQYFGAGTRLSVL.

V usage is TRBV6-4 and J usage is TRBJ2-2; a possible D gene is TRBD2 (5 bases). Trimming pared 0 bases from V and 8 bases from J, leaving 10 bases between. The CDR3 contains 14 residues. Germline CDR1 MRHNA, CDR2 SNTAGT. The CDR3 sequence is CASSDSDRGGELFF. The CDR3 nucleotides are TGTGCCAGCAGTGACTCCGATCGAGGGGGGGAGCTGTTTTTT.